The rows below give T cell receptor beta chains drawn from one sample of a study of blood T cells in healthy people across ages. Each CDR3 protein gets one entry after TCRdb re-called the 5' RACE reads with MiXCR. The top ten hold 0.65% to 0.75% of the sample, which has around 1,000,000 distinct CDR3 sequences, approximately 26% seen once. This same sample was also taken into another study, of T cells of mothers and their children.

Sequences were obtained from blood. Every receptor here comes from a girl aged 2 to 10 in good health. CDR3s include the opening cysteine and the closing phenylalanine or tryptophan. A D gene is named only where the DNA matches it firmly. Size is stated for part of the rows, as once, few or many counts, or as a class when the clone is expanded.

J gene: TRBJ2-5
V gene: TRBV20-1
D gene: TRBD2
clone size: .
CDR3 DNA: TGCAGTGCTAGTTGCCTAGCGGGAAGCGTGGGTTGTAAATGGGCAGAGACCCAGTACTTC
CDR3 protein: CSASCLAGSVGCKWAETQYF

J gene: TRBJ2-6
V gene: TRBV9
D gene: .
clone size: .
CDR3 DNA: TGTGCCAGCAGCGTAGGGGCTGGGGCCAACGTCCTGACTTTC
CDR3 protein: CASSVGAGANVLTF

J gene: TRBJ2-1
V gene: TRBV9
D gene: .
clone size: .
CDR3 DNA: TGTGCCAGCAGCGTACAAGGGGGAATGACCGCTGAGCAGTTCTTC
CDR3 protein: CASSVQGGMTAEQFF

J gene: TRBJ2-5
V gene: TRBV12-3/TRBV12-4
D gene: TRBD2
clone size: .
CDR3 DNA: TGTGCCAGCAGTCGGACCAGCGGGGGCTTCTTCCAAGAGACCCAGTACTTC
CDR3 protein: CASSRTSGGFFQETQYF

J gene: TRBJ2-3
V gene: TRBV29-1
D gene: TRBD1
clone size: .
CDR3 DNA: TGCAGCGTGCGCGGGACAGGGGGCCGCACAGATACGCAGTATTTT
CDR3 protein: CSVRGTGGRTDTQYF

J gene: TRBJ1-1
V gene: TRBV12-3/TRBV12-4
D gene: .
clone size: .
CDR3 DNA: TGTGCCAGCAGTTTTGAGGGATCTGAAGCTTTCTTT
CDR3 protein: CASSFEGSEAFF

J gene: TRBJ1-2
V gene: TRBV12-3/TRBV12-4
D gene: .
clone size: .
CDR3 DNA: TGTGCCAGCACCGCAGCGCCCTTTGGGAACTATGGCTACACCTTC
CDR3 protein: CASTAAPFGNYGYTF

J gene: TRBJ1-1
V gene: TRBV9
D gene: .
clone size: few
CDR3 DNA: TGTGCCAGCAGCGTGCGGGACATGATGAACACTGAAGCTTTCTTT
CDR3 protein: CASSVRDMMNTEAFF

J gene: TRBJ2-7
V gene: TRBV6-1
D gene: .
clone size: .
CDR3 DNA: TGTGCCAGCAGGCGGCAGAGCTCCTACGAGCAGTACTTC
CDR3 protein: CASRRQSSYEQYF

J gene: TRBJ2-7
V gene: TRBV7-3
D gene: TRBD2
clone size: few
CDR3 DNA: TGTGCCAGCAGCATGGGACTAGAATCGAGCGAGCAGTACTTC
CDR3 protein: CASSMGLESSEQYF

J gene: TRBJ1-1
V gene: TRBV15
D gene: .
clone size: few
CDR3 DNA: TGTGCCACCAGCACCGAAAGGAACACTGAAGCTTTCTTT
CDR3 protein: CATSTERNTEAFF

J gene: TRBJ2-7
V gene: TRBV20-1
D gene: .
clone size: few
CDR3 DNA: TGCAGTGCTAGATACCGACAGGTCTACGAGCAGTACTTC
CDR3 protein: CSARYRQVYEQYF

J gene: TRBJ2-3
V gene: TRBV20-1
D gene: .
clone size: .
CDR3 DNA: TGCAGTGCTAGAGGTGGGGACCAATTCACAGATACGCAGTATTTT
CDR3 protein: CSARGGDQFTDTQYF

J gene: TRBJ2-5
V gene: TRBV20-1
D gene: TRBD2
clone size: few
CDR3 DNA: TGCAGTGCTAGAGACGGACTAGCGGGGAGATCCTACTTC
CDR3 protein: CSARDGLAGRSYF

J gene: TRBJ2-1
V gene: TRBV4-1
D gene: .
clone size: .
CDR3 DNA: TGCGCCAGCAGCCAAATTGTGGATCCAAGCTCCTACAATGAGCAGTTCTTC
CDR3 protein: CASSQIVDPSSYNEQFF

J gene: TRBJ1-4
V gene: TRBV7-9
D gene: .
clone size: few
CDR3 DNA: TGTGCCAGCAGCTTAGGGGGAGGAAGAACTAATGAAAAACTGTTTTTT
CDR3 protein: CASSLGGGRTNEKLFF

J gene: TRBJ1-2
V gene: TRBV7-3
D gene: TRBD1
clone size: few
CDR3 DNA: TGTGCCAGCAGCTTAACAGGGGACAGTCATTTAGAGGGCTACACCTTC
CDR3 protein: CASSLTGDSHLEGYTF

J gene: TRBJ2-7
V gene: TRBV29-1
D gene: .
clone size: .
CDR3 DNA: TGCAGCGTTGAGATACACGGCGGGGTGACCTACGAGCAGTACTTC
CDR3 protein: CSVEIHGGVTYEQYF

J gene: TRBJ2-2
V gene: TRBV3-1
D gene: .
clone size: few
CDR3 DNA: TGTGCCAGCAGCCAAAAAACATTGGTAGCCGGGGAGCTGTTTTTT
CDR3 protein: CASSQKTLVAGELFF

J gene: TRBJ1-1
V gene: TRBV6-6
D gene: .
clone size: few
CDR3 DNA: TGTGCCAGCAGTTACCCCGGGACAAGGTTGAACACTGAAGCTTTCTTT
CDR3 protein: CASSYPGTRLNTEAFF

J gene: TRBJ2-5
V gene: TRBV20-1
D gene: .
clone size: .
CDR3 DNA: TGCAGTGGGGTGGCAGTCCAAGAGACCCAGTACTTC
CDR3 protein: CSGVAVQETQYF

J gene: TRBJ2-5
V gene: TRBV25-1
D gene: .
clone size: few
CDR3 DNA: TGTGCCAGCAGCCCCACATCGCAGGAGACCCAGTACTTC
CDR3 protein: CASSPTSQETQYF

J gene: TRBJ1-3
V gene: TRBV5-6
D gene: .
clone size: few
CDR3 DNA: TGTGCCAGCAGCTTGGAGCGAGGAGGTGCTGGAAACACCATATATTTT
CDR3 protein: CASSLERGGAGNTIYF

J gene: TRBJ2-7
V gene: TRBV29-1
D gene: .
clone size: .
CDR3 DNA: TGCAGCGTTGTTGAGGCAGGGAAGGTCTACGAGCAGTACTTC
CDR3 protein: CSVVEAGKVYEQYF

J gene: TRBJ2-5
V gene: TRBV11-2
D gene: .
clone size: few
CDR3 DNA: TGTGCCAGCAGCTTGCTGGAGGACCAAGAGACCCAGTACTTC
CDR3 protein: CASSLLEDQETQYF

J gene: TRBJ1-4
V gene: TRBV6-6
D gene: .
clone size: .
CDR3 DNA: TGTGCCAGCAAAGTGCCTGCAACTAATGAAAAACTGTTTTTT
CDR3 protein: CASKVPATNEKLFF

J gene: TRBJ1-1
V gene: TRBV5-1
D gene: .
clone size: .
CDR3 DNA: TGCGCCAGCAGCGACAAGGGGGAGTTGAGAGGGACTGAAGCTTTCTTT
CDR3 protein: CASSDKGELRGTEAFF

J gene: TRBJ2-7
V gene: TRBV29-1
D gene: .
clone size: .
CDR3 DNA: TGCAGCGCAAGGCGGCCGCTTCAAGACAGTTTCTTCGCCTACGAGCAGTACTTC
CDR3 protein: CSARRPLQDSFFAYEQYF

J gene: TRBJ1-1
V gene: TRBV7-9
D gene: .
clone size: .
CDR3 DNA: TGTGCCAGCAGCTCTTCGGACAGATTGAACACTGAAGCTTTCTTT
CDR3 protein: CASSSSDRLNTEAFF

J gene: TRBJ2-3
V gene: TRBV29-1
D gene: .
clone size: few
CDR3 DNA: TGCAGCGTTGAAGATACGGGCCCCAGGGCAGATACGCAGTATTTT
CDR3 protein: CSVEDTGPRADTQYF

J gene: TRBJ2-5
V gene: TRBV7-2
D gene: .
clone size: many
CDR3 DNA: TGTGCCAGCAGCTTGGGCGGCGGTGGGGTGACCCAGTACTTC
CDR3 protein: CASSLGGGGVTQYF

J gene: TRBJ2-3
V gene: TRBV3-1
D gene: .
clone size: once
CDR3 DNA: TGTGCCAGCAGCCAAGGCAAAGGTTGGGGCACAGATACGCAGTATTTT
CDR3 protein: CASSQGKGWGTDTQYF

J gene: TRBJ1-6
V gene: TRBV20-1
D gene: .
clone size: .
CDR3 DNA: TGCAGTGCTTGGAGGGTGGGGGAGTGGGATTCACCCCTCCACTTT
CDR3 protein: CSAWRVGEWDSPLHF

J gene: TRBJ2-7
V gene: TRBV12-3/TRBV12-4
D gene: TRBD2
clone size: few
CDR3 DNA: TGTGCCAGCAGTCCAAAGACTAGCGGGGAGAACTACGAGCAGTACTTC
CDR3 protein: CASSPKTSGENYEQYF

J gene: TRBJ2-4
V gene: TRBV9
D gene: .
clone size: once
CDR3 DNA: TGTGCCAGCAGCTTCAGTGGTGGTTCGGCCAAAAACATTCAGTACTTC
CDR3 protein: CASSFSGGSAKNIQYF

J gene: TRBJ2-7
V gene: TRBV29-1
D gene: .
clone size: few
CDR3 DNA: TGCAGCGTTGCTACGGTTGACAGCCTCCTGGTCTACGAGCAGTACTTC
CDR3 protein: CSVATVDSLLVYEQYF

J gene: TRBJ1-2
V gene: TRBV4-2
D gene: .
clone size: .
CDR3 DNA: TGTGCCAGCAGCCAAGATCTCCTAGGGTCGATACGAATTAACTATGGCTACACCTTC
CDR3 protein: CASSQDLLGSIRINYGYTF

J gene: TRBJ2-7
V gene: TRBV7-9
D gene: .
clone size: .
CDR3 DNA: TGTGCCAGCAGGCTCGTATTGCGGGACGAGCAGTACTTC
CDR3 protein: CASRLVLRDEQYF

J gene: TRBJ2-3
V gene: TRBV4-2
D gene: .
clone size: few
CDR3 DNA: TGTGCCAGCAGCCAAGCGCGGGATACGCAGTATTTT
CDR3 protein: CASSQARDTQYF

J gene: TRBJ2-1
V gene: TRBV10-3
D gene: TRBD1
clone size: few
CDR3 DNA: TGTGCCATCCATCAGGACAGGGCTCTTGAAAATGAGCAGTTCTTC
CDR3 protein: CAIHQDRALENEQFF

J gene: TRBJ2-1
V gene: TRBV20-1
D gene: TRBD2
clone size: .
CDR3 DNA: TGCAGTGCTAGAGATTGGGGGACTAGTTCCTACAATGAGCAGTTCTTC
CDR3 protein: CSARDWGTSSYNEQFF

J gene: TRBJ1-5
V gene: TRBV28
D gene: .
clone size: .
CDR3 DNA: TGTGCCAGCAGTTTAGGTACAGAATATCAGCCCCAGCATTTT
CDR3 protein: CASSLGTEYQPQHF

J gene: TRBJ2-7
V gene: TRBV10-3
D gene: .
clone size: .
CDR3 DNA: TGTGCCATCGCCGGGGGATCTTTCTACGAGCAGTACTTC
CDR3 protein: CAIAGGSFYEQYF

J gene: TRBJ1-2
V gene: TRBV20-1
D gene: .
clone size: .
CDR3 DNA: TGCAGTGCTAGAGATCTGACGGTGGGCTATGGCTACACCTTC
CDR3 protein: CSARDLTVGYGYTF

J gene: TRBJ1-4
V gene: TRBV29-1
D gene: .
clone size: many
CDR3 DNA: TGCAGCGTTGAGTTACCGGGCGATGGAGACGAAAAACTGTTTTTT
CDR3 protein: CSVELPGDGDEKLFF

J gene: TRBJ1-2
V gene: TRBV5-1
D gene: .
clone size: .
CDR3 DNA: TGCGCCAGCAGCCCCCTGGCAGGACTCAACTATGGCTACACCTTC
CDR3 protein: CASSPLAGLNYGYTF

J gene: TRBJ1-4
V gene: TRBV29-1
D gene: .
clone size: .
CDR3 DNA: TGCAGCGTTGAGGTCAGCGACGCAACTAATGAAAAACTGTTTTTT
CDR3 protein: CSVEVSDATNEKLFF

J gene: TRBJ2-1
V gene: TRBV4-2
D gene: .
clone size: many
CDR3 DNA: TGTGCCAGCAGCCAAGCTCACAATGAGCAGTTCTTC
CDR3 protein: CASSQAHNEQFF

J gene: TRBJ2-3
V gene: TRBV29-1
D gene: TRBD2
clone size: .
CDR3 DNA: TGCAGCGTTGAGGCTAGCGGTACGGATACGCAGTATTTT
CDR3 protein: CSVEASGTDTQYF

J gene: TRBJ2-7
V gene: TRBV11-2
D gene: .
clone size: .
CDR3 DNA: TGTGCCAGCAGCTTATCGGTTGGTGTCCAGACGGGCCAGTACTTC
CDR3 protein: CASSLSVGVQTGQYF

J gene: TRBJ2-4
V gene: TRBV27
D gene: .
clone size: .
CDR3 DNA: TGTGCCAGCAGAAGGGCCGGCATTCAGTACTTC
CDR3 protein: CASRRAGIQYF

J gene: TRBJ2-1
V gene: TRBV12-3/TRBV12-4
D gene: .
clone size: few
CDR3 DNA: TGTGCCAGCACCGGCGGATCCTGGGGTTCCAATGAGCAGTTCTTC
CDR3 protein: CASTGGSWGSNEQFF

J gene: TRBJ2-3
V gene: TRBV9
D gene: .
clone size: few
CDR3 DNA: TGTGCCAGCAGCGTAGATTCGAGTGGAGGCACAGATACGCAGTATTTT
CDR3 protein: CASSVDSSGGTDTQYF

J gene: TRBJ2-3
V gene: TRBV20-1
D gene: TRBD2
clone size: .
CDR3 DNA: TGCAGTGCTCCCCGACTAGCGACTAGCACAGATACGCAGTATTTT
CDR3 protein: CSAPRLATSTDTQYF

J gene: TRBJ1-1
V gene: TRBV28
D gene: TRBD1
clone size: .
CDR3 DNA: TGTGCTAGCAGGGGGGCCTTGAACACTGAAGCTTTCTTT
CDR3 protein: CASRGALNTEAFF

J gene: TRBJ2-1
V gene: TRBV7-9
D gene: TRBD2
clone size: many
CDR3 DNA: TGTGCCAGCAGCTTAGTAGCGGGAGGTTCCTACAATGAGCAGTTCTTC
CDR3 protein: CASSLVAGGSYNEQFF

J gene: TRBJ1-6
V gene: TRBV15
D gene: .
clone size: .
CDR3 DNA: TGTGCCACCAGCACCGCACCGGGGATTTCACCCCTCCACTTT
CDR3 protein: CATSTAPGISPLHF